This T cell receptor beta chain was sequenced in a study of blood T cells in healthy people across ages. The second PCR ran roughly 7 to 12 cycles with a sample-barcoded 5' primer and J-beta primers. In TCRdb, the 5' RACE reads were re-called with MiXCR into one record per CDR3 protein. The sample contains 1.2 million to 1.5 million distinct CDR3 sequences, around 55% of which appear only once. CDR3 length: 13 amino acids. Per germline, CDR1 MDHEN and CDR2 SYDVKM. The trim removed 10 bases at V and 0 bases at J, leaving 3 bases unmatched. The rearrangement links TRBV28 to TRBJ1-5; 7 bases agree with TRBD1. The sample was blood. This sequence originates from a man aged 18 to 29 in good health. The CDR3 region has the DNA TGTGCCACCCAGGGGGGTAGCAATCAGCCCCAGCATTTT. Protein sequence: CATQGGSNQPQHF.